These 3 T cell receptor beta chains share one sample of origin, sequenced in a study of blood T cell repertoires in COVID-19. Profiled with immunoSEQ multiplex PCR; TCRdb holds only in-frame clones, not every one. The sample has tens of thousands of clones, 88% seen once; the top ten hold roughly 3%. Sample: peripheral blood. The receptors were gathered from a man in his fifties with active COVID-19.

J is TRBJ1-1 and V is TRBV5-4, with 7 bases fitting TRBD1. Germline V gives CDR1 SGHNT, CDR2 YYREEE (reference sequence). V was clipped by 4 bases and J by 2 bases; unmatched bases: 2. The CDR3 runs to 13 residues. The CDR3 loop reads CASSRDSNTEAFF. DNA of the CDR3: TGTGCCAGCAGCCGGGACAGTAACACTGAAGCTTTCTTT.

The chain couples TRBV25-1 to TRBJ1-4, with D uncertain. This CDR3 has 12 amino acids. The germline gives CDR1 MGHDK, CDR2 SYGVNS. V shed 3 bases and J shed 9 bases, with 8 bases lying between them. CDR3 loop: CASSERNQKLFF. In nucleotides, the CDR3 is TGTGCCAGCAGTGAGAGGAACCAAAAACTGTTTTTT.

The table lists this clone with a count of one. V and J are TRBV6-2 or TRBV6-3 and TRBJ2-1; 10 bases match TRBD2. The CDR3 sequence is 16 residues long. V gave up 5 bases and J gave up 8 bases; unmatched junction bases: 12. Germline lookup yields CDR1 MNHEY and CDR2 SVGEGT. The CDR3 spells CASSDQAGGRWHEQFF. CDR3 coding DNA: TGTGCCAGCAGTGACCAAGCGGGAGGGCGATGGCATGAGCAGTTCTTC.